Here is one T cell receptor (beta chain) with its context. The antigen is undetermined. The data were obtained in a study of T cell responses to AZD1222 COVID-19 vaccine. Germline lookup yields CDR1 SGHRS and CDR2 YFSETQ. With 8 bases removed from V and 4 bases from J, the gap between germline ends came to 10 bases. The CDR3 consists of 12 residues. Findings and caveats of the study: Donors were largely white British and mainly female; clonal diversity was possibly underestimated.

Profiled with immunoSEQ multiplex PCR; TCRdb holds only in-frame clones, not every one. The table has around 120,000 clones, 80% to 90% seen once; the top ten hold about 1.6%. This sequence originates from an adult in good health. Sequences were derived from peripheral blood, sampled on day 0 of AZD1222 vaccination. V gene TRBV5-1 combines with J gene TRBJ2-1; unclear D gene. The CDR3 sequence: CARLSIYNEQFF. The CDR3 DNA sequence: TGCGCCAGGCTCTCAATTTACAATGAGCAGTTCTTC. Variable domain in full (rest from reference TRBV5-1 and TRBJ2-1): KAGVTQTPRYLIKTRGQQVTLSCSPISGHRSVSWYQQTPGQGLQFLFEYFSETQRNKGNFPGRFSGRQFSNSRSEMNVSTLELGDSALYLCARLSIYNEQFFGPGTRLTVL.